The source of this T cell receptor beta chain is a study of blood T cell repertoires in COVID-19. Assay used: immunoSEQ multiplex PCR; TCRdb lists only in-frame clones, some missing. The sample consists of tens of thousands of clones, about 80% of them appearing once. Trimming stripped 4 bases from V and 6 bases from J, with 10 bases between. The length of the CDR3 is 12 residues. CDR1 SQVTM and CDR2 ANQGSEA come from the germline V gene. What was sequenced was peripheral blood. The TCR was taken from a man aged 65 to 79 with acute or convalescent COVID-19. The rearrangement joins TRBV29-1 to TRBJ2-1; maybe TRBD1 (7 bases). The CDR3 DNA follows: TGCAGCGTTGGGCAGGGGGGCAATGAGCAGTTCTTC. Amino acids: CSVGQGGNEQFF.